The next 19 T cell receptor beta chains were all read from a single sample in a study of blood T cell repertoires in COVID-19. The assay was immunoSEQ multiplex PCR, and TCRdb's table has in-frame clones only and misses some. The table shows 60,000 to 75,000 clones, with around 83% occurring only once. Sequenced input: peripheral blood. These receptors all stem from a woman over 75 with active or convalescent COVID-19.

This chain connects TRBV5-8 to TRBJ2-7; possible D gene TRBD2, 5 bases. From germline, CDR1 is SGHTS and CDR2 YDEGEE. V was trimmed by 8 bases and J by 5 bases, leaving 11 bases between them. This CDR3 has 11 amino acids. The CDR3: CASSGFHEQYF. CDR3 bases: TGTGCCAGTTCGGGGTTCCACGAGCAGTACTTC.

V usage is TRBV7-9 and J usage is TRBJ2-2; 7 positions agree with TRBD1. The germline V gene encodes CDR1 SEHNR and CDR2 FQNEAQ (reference sequence). V lost 8 bases, J lost 7 bases, and 16 bases stayed unmatched. This CDR3 contains 16 residues. This CDR3 is CASLGDSPRGNGELFF. The CDR3 DNA follows: TGTGCCAGCCTAGGGGACAGCCCTAGGGGCAACGGGGAGCTGTTTTTT.

V usage is TRBV20-1 and J usage is TRBJ2-7; maybe TRBD1 (7 bases). The CDR3 has 11 residues. Germline CDR1 and CDR2: DFQATT and SNEGSKA (reference sequence). CDR3 DNA sequence: TGCAGCGCCTGGAGGGGGCCCGAGCAGTACTTC. Translating it yields CSAWRGPEQYF.

This chain links TRBV6-5 with TRBJ2-7, with 7 positions matching TRBD1. From germline, CDR1 is MNHEY and CDR2 SVGAGI. This CDR3 contains 16 residues. V trimming: 0 bases; J trimming: 3 bases; junction bases outside the gene matches: 8. This chain's CDR3 is CASSYSYSQGDYEQYF. In DNA, the CDR3 is TGTGCCAGCAGTTACTCGTATAGTCAGGGGGACTACGAGCAGTACTTC.

This sequence joins TRBV19 and TRBJ1-5; D uncertain. The CDR3 sequence is 13 residues long. Trimming cost V 6 bases and J 5 bases, with 11 bases left between them. The germline CDR1 and CDR2 sequences are LNHDA and SQIVND (reference sequence). The CDR3 coding sequence is TGTGCCAGTAGCACCCGGACTCATCAGCCCCAGCATTTT. Translating gives CASSTRTHQPQHF.

The V call is TRBV27, the J call TRBJ2-7; 8 nucleotides align to TRBD2. Germline values: CDR1 MNHEY, CDR2 SMNVEV (reference sequence). The CDR3 runs to 16 residues. With V trimmed by 5 bases and J by 0 bases, 9 bases remained unmatched. Here the CDR3 reads CASSRGGRGPSYEQYF. CDR3 DNA sequence: TGTGCCAGCAGTCGGGGGGGCCGGGGGCCCTCCTACGAGCAGTACTTC.

This chain joins TRBV27 and TRBJ1-6; no clear D gene. The CDR3 sequence is 15 residues long. Per the germline V gene, CDR1 is MNHEY and CDR2 is SMNVEV (reference sequence). The V and J ends lost 0 bases and 6 bases respectively, with 9 bases between them. The CDR3 region is CASSLSLAGNSPLHF. The CDR3 coding sequence is TGTGCCAGCAGTTTATCATTGGCGGGTAATTCACCCCTCCACTTT.

This clone was recorded a few times. The rearrangement joins TRBV4-1 to TRBJ1-3, with 7 bases that match TRBD1. Germline lookup yields CDR1 MGHRA and CDR2 YSYEKL. J was trimmed by 1 base and V by 0 bases; bases with no gene match: 9. The CDR3 covers 18 residues. CDR3 nucleotides: TGCGCCAGCAGCCAAGACGGGAAAGGGGGCTTATCTGGAAACACCATATATTTT. Its protein product is CASSQDGKGGLSGNTIYF.

CDR3 DNA: TGTGCCAGCAGTGTCAGGCCAGGGGCCCTTCAAAATGAGCAGTTCTTC. Amino acid sequence: CASSVRPGALQNEQFF. The rearrangement links TRBV2 to TRBJ2-1, with D maybe TRBD1 (6 bases). The germline V and J ends were trimmed by 4 bases and 7 bases, with 20 bases remaining between them. Germline CDR1 reads SNHLY; CDR2 reads FYNNEI. The CDR3 sequence is 16 residues long.

The chain recombines TRBV11-2 with TRBJ2-2; TRBD2 matches at 9 bases. CDR1 and CDR2 (germline): SGHAT, FQNNGV. The V and J ends lost 2 bases and 13 bases, in that order; junction bases with no gene match: 11. The CDR3 runs to 15 residues. This CDR3 reads CASSLLASGTLSLFF. The CDR3 bases are TGTGCCAGCAGCTTATTGGCTAGCGGGACTCTTTCGCTGTTTTTT.

This rearrangement joins TRBV7-9 to TRBJ2-2; tentatively, D is TRBD2 (5 bases). The CDR3 contains 14 residues. Between the trimmed V and J ends, which lost 8 bases and 0 bases, there was a span of 10 bases. CDR1 is SEHNR and CDR2 is FQNEAQ in the germline V gene (reference sequence). The CDR3, as DNA: TGTGCCAGCTGGGGAGCGGCGAACACCGGGGAGCTGTTTTTT. Protein sequence: CASWGAANTGELFF.

The rearrangement links TRBV12-5 to TRBJ2-2, with 12 bases matching TRBD2. Trimming cost V 4 bases and J 7 bases; bases outside gene matches: 7. The V gene's germline CDR1 is LGHNT and CDR2 FRNRAP. The CDR3 covers 16 residues. The CDR3 nucleotides read TGTGCTAGTGGTTCCTCTAGCGGGGGGGTAATCGGGGAGCTGTTTTTT. It yields the protein CASGSSSGGVIGELFF.

The V and J genes are TRBV14 and TRBJ1-1; 8 bases match TRBD1. Trimming removed 7 bases from V and 0 bases from J; junction bases left unmatched: 10. Germline loops: CDR1 SGHDN, CDR2 FVKESK. The CDR3 covers 16 residues. The CDR3 region has the DNA TGTGCCAGCACTCCCTCAGGGGGCTCCATGAACACTGAAGCTTTCTTT. Its translation: CASTPSGGSMNTEAFF. Full variable domain (rest looked up from reference TRBV14 and TRBJ1-1): EAGVTQFPSHSVIEKGQTVTLRCDPISGHDNLYWYRRVMGKEIKFLLHFVKESKQDESGMPNNRFLAERTGGTYSTLKVQPAELEDSGVYFCASTPSGGSMNTEAFFGQGTRLTVV.

In DNA form, the CDR3 reads TGTGCCAGCAGCTTTAGTACAGGGGACAGTAGAGGTACCTTC. Encoded protein: CASSFSTGDSRGTF. The chain combines TRBV7-2 with TRBJ1-2; 7 nucleotides match TRBD1. The CDR3 spans 14 residues. Per germline, CDR1 SGHTA and CDR2 FQGNSA. Trimming cost V 3 bases and J 14 bases; bases outside gene matches: 15.

In DNA form, the CDR3 reads TGTGCCAGCAGCCAGGGGCCCCATAATTCACCCCTCCACTTT. The encoded protein is CASSQGPHNSPLHF. The chain is built from TRBV11-2 and TRBJ1-6, with a weak D call TRBD1 (6 bases). This CDR3 comprises 14 residues. Trimming shortened V by 5 bases and J by 5 bases, and 10 bases separated the two germline ends. Per germline, CDR1 SGHAT and CDR2 FQNNGV.

The chain joins TRBV7-3 to TRBJ2-5; TRBD1 agrees at 7 bases. The J segment lost 2 bases and the V segment lost 4 bases, leaving 10 bases of the junction unmatched. The CDR3 loop spans 16 amino acids. Germline values: CDR1 SGHTA, CDR2 FQGTGA. CDR3 bases: TGTGCCAGCAGCTCGGGAAGGGGGACAGATCAAGAGACCCAGTACTTC. This sequence encodes CASSSGRGTDQETQYF. Drawing the rest from reference TRBV7-3 and TRBJ2-5, the complete variable domain is GAGVSQTPSNKVTEKGKYVELRCDPISGHTALYWYRQSLGQGPEFLIYFQGTGAADDSGLPNDRFFAVRPEGSVSTLKIQRTERGDSAVYLCASSSGRGTDQETQYFGPGTRLLVL.

This chain uses TRBV19 with TRBJ1-2; no definite D call. From germline, CDR1 is LNHDA and CDR2 SQIVND (reference sequence). V gave up 5 bases and J gave up 4 bases, with 14 bases separating them. The CDR3 has 14 amino acids. In DNA form, the CDR3 reads TGTGCCAGTAGTGGCCAGGTGTTCCCCTATGGCTACACCTTC. This encodes CASSGQVFPYGYTF. The complete variable domain, with remaining parts taken from reference TRBV19 and TRBJ1-2, reads DGGITQSPKYLFRKEGQNVTLSCEQNLNHDAMYWYRQDPGQGLRLIYYSQIVNDFQKGDIAEGYSVSREKKESFPLTVTSAQKNPTAFYLCASSGQVFPYGYTFGSGTRLTVV.

This clone was seen just once. The rearrangement uses TRBV20-1 and TRBJ1-4; 8 bases are a match to TRBD1. Germline values: CDR1 DFQATT, CDR2 SNEGSKA (reference sequence). The ends lost 3 bases at V and 3 bases at J; junction bases unmatched: 6. The CDR3 covers 15 residues. In DNA form, the CDR3 reads TGCAGTGCTAGTCCAGGGGGCGCTTCTAATGAAAAACTGTTTTTT. Its translation is CSASPGGASNEKLFF.

The CDR3 protein is CATSGTDQETQYF. The CDR3 DNA follows: TGTGCCACCAGTGGTACAGACCAAGAGACCCAGTACTTC. This rearrangement joins TRBV24-1 to TRBJ2-5; D is ambiguous. The CDR3 is 13 amino acids. V was trimmed by 5 bases and J by 0 bases, leaving 6 bases between them. Germline V gene lookup returns CDR1 KGHDR and CDR2 SFDVKD.